This T cell receptor (beta chain) was identified during a study of CD8+ T cells in alopecia areata. Study findings and constraints: There were also resident alphabeta T cells of normal skin sequenced in scalp samples.

A note on this clone: Its antigen is as yet unknown.

Trimming cost V 3 bases and J 0 bases, with 10 bases left between them. The CDR3 is made up of 16 amino acids. The germline V gene encodes CDR1 SGDLS and CDR2 YYNGEE. Extracted RNA was reverse transcribed into cDNA, the sequencing template. Here immunoSEQ multiplex PCR was the method, and the copy in TCRdb shows in-frame clones only, minus some. Of 65,000 to 70,000 clones detected, approximately 61% appear once; the ten largest clones hold about a sixth. This clonotype originated in a human donor with alopecia areata. The sequenced sample was CD8+ T cells sorted from blood, obtained at week 0. This rearrangement joins TRBV9 to TRBJ2-6, with D hard to call. In DNA, the CDR3 is TGTGCCAGCAGCGCCTTCCGAAGCTCTGGGGCCAACGTCCTGACTTTC. Amino acids: CASSAFRSSGANVLTF.